These T cell receptor beta chains were read from a single sample in a study of T-cell reconstitution after alpha-beta-depleted transplantation in children. Via MiXCR, TCRdb re-called the PCR reads, giving one row per CDR3 protein. The data show about 500,000 distinct CDR3 sequences, over 25% seen once. The sequencing here drew on PBMCs from the stem cell graft donor, taken from the stem cell graft. These receptors originate from a human donor who donated a stem cell graft to a child with aplastic anemia. The CDR3 runs from the conserved cysteine through the conserved F or W. The D gene is left open where the match is weak. Only some rows state a clone size, as once, few, many or a class for expanded clones.

>12|.|TRBV29-1|TRBJ2-1|.
CSVVGRGNEQFF
TGCAGCGTTGTAGGAAGGGGTAATGAGCAGTTCTTC
>13|few|TRBV7-9|TRBJ1-5|.
CASSLGQGLAQHF
TGTGCCAGCAGCTTAGGGCAGGGCCTGGCCCAGCATTTT
>14|.|TRBV18|TRBJ2-1|.
CASSPQGTYNEQFF
TGTGCCAGCTCACCACAGGGAACCTACAATGAGCAGTTCTTC
>15|.|TRBV7-2|TRBJ2-3|.
CASSLPIISTDTQYF
TGTGCCAGCAGCTTACCGATCATAAGCACAGATACGCAGTATTTT
>17|few|TRBV4-3|TRBJ1-2|.
CASSQETNRLVGYGYTF
TGCGCCAGCAGCCAAGAGACCAACAGGTTGGTGGGCTATGGCTACACCTTC
>16|few|TRBV24-1|TRBJ1-1|TRBD1
CATSDSGTGMNTEAFF
TGTGCCACCAGTGATTCCGGGACAGGGATGAACACTGAAGCTTTCTTT
>13|.|TRBV18|TRBJ2-1|.
CASSPWDFNEQFF
TGTGCCAGCTCACCCTGGGACTTCAATGAGCAGTTCTTC
>15|.|TRBV7-2|TRBJ1-5|.
CASSSSRGVRQPQHF
TGTGCCAGCAGTTCTTCCCGGGGAGTAAGGCAGCCCCAGCATTTT
>15|.|TRBV6-4|TRBJ2-1|.
CASSDQGSGYNEQFF
TGTGCCAGCAGTGACCAGGGAAGCGGGTATAATGAGCAGTTCTTC
>13|.|TRBV10-3|TRBJ2-2|.
CAISGGSTGELFF
TGTGCCATCAGTGGGGGGAGTACCGGGGAGCTGTTTTTT
>19|.|TRBV20-1|TRBJ2-2|.
CSATTTASSRLRYTGELFF
TGCAGTGCTACCACCACGGCTAGCTCTCGCCTTAGATACACCGGGGAGCTGTTTTTT
>16|.|TRBV19|TRBJ1-2|TRBD1
CASSTLPGQGGPGYTF
TGTGCCAGTAGTACCCTCCCGGGACAGGGCGGGCCTGGCTACACCTTC
>13|.|TRBV15|TRBJ1-2|.
CATSRGRGDGYTF
TGTGCCACCAGCAGAGGTCGGGGGGATGGCTACACCTTC
>17|.|TRBV4-3|TRBJ2-2|.
CASSQDGTGWNTGELFF
TGCGCCAGCAGCCAAGATGGTACCGGGTGGAACACCGGGGAGCTGTTTTTT
>12|few|TRBV6-2/TRBV6-3|TRBJ2-7|.
CASSSQAYEQYF
TGTGCCAGCAGTTCGCAGGCCTACGAGCAGTACTTC
>14|.|TRBV20-1|TRBJ1-1|.
CSARDWTENTEAFF
TGCAGTGCTAGAGATTGGACCGAGAACACTGAAGCTTTCTTT
>14|few|TRBV12-3/TRBV12-4|TRBJ1-2|.
CASSSRRVEYGYTF
TGTGCCAGCAGTTCCCGCAGGGTGGAGTATGGCTACACCTTC
>13|.|TRBV9|TRBJ1-1|.
CASRATVNTEAFF
TGTGCCAGCAGAGCGACAGTGAACACTGAAGCTTTCTTT
>12|many|TRBV6-5|TRBJ1-1|.
CASSRGGTEAFF
TGTGCCAGCAGCAGGGGAGGCACTGAAGCTTTCTTT
>15|.|TRBV5-4|TRBJ2-1|.
CASNGDTTPGGEQFF
TGTGCCAGCAATGGGGACACAACCCCTGGGGGTGAGCAGTTCTTC
>18|.|TRBV20-1|TRBJ1-4|TRBD1
CSARPGQGIRATNEKLFF
TGCAGTGCTAGACCAGGACAGGGGATCAGGGCAACTAATGAAAAACTGTTTTTT
>13|.|TRBV19|TRBJ1-2|.
CASSIRQDYGYTF
TGTGCCAGTAGTATAAGACAGGACTATGGCTACACCTTC
>13|.|TRBV12-3/TRBV12-4|TRBJ1-2|TRBD1
CASSFYRGSGYTF
TGTGCCAGCAGTTTTTACAGGGGTAGTGGCTACACCTTC
>17|.|TRBV4-3|TRBJ2-2|TRBD2
CASSPSLAGVVTGELFF
TGCGCCAGCAGCCCCTCCCTAGCGGGAGTCGTCACCGGGGAGCTGTTTTTT
>14|many|TRBV19|TRBJ2-1|TRBD1
CASNTGDSYNEQFF
TGTGCCAGTAATACAGGGGATTCCTACAATGAGCAGTTCTTC
>15|few|TRBV27|TRBJ2-1|TRBD2
CASSIWLAGGNEQFF
TGTGCCAGCAGCATCTGGCTAGCGGGAGGGAATGAGCAGTTCTTC
>14|.|TRBV7-8|TRBJ1-1|.
CASSLAREGTEAFF
TGTGCCAGCAGCTTAGCGCGGGAGGGGACTGAAGCTTTCTTT
>15|.|TRBV18|TRBJ1-2|TRBD1
CASSPVTGALGGYTF
TGTGCCAGCTCACCGGTGACAGGGGCTCTGGGTGGCTACACCTTC
>16|.|TRBV20-1|TRBJ2-1|TRBD2
CSARAPGSGTYNEQFF
TGCAGTGCTAGAGCCCCGGGTAGCGGGACGTACAATGAGCAGTTCTTC
>12|.|TRBV19|TRBJ2-1|.
CASSAPGGEQFF
TGTGCCAGTAGTGCGCCCGGAGGTGAGCAGTTCTTC
>15|.|TRBV6-1|TRBJ1-5|.
CASSEGRDYHQPQHF
TGTGCCAGCAGTGAAGGACGGGACTACCATCAGCCCCAGCATTTT
>13|.|TRBV7-9|TRBJ1-1|.
CASRINRFTEAFF
TGTGCCAGCCGAATAAACAGATTCACTGAAGCTTTCTTT
>13|.|TRBV19|TRBJ2-5|TRBD1
CASSKGQEETQYF
TGTGCCAGTAGTAAGGGACAGGAAGAGACCCAGTACTTC
>13|.|TRBV15|TRBJ1-1|.
CATSRDLNTEAFF
TGTGCCACCAGCAGAGATCTGAACACTGAAGCTTTCTTT
>15|.|TRBV7-9|TRBJ1-5|TRBD1
CASSPGTGLIWPQHF
TGTGCCAGCAGCCCCGGGACAGGCTTGATTTGGCCCCAGCATTTT
>14|.|TRBV6-5|TRBJ2-5|.
CASSYRPLPETQYF
TGTGCCAGCAGTTACCGCCCTTTGCCCGAGACCCAGTACTTC
>15|.|TRBV7-2|TRBJ1-2|.
CASSINSVIGYGYTF
TGTGCCAGCAGCATCAACTCAGTTATTGGCTATGGCTACACCTTC
>13|.|TRBV3-1|TRBJ1-1|.
CASGNVGDTEAFF
TGTGCCAGCGGTAATGTAGGGGACACTGAAGCTTTCTTT
>16|.|TRBV7-2|TRBJ2-1|TRBD2
CASSPPGLAGGAEQFF
TGTGCCAGCAGCCCCCCGGGACTAGCGGGAGGGGCTGAGCAGTTCTTC
>15|.|TRBV2|TRBJ2-5|TRBD1
CASSDVGQGTQTQYF
TGTGCCAGCAGTGACGTCGGACAGGGAACGCAGACCCAGTACTTC